This T cell receptor (beta chain) was recovered during a study of control samples from healthy donors and cancer patients. TCRdb's copy holds only in-frame clones and misses some; the assay was immunoSEQ multiplex PCR. The sample records roughly 120,000 clones, approximately 87% being singletons. The length of the CDR3 is 15 residues. The V and J ends lost 5 bases and 0 bases respectively, with 11 bases between them. Looked up from germline, CDR1 is SGHNT and CDR2 is YENEEA. Sequencing was performed on blood. The chain links TRBV11-3 to TRBJ2-1, with D possibly TRBD2 on 5 matching bases. This sequence originates from a young man in good health. The CDR3 sequence: CASSPTMSSYNEQFF. As DNA, the CDR3 is TGTGCCAGCAGCCCGACTATGAGCTCCTACAATGAGCAGTTCTTC.